The 7 T cell receptor beta chains in this list originate from one sample, sequenced in a study of cytomegalovirus exposure and HLA in healthy donors. Researchers ran the PCR with 60 Vbeta and 13 Jbeta primers. Assay used: immunoSEQ multiplex PCR; TCRdb lists only in-frame clones, some missing. The ten top clones account for around 0.59%, within a sample of approximately 100,000 clones. The sequenced sample consisted of PBMCs. The source is a man in his fifties or sixties in good health and CMV-seronegative.

The chain couples TRBV15 to TRBJ1-2; D is possibly TRBD1 (6 bases). From germline, CDR1 is LNHNV and CDR2 YYDKDF (reference sequence). The CDR3 runs to 16 residues. V lost 1 base and J lost 3, with 15 bases in between. In nucleotides, the CDR3 is TGTGCCACCAGCAGAGTACGGGACACGAACTACTATGGCTACACCTTC. Translated: CATSRVRDTNYYGYTF.

The rearrangement joins TRBV7-9 to TRBJ1-4, with D perhaps TRBD1 (5 bases). With 4 bases removed from V and 6 bases from J, the gap between germline ends came to 9 bases. CDR1 is SEHNR and CDR2 is FQNEAQ in the germline V gene (reference sequence). The CDR3 consists of 13 residues. CDR3 residues: CASSWGLDEKLFF. In DNA form, the CDR3 reads TGTGCCAGCAGCTGGGGACTCGATGAAAAACTGTTTTTT.

The chain links TRBV7-9 to TRBJ2-5; 9 positions agree with TRBD2. The CDR3 has 14 residues. The germline V gene encodes CDR1 SEHNR and CDR2 FQNEAQ (reference sequence). The ends lost 5 bases at V and 4 bases at J; junction bases unmatched: 5. The CDR3 DNA follows: TGTGCCAGCAGCCGAATGACTAGCGGAGAGACCCAGTACTTC. Residues: CASSRMTSGETQYF.

The chain couples TRBV7-4 to TRBJ2-7, with a tentative D call TRBD1 (7 bases). The CDR3 sequence is 15 residues long. V dropped 1 base and J dropped 3 bases, with 13 bases sitting between them. From germline, CDR1 is SGHVT and CDR2 SQSDAQ. CDR3 bases: TGTGCCAGCAGCTTAGGGGCAGGGGGGAGCTACGAGCAGTACTTC. Its protein is CASSLGAGGSYEQYF.

This sequence joins TRBV25-1 and TRBJ2-3; 9 bases map to TRBD1. Germline CDR1 is MGHDK and CDR2 is SYGVNS. The V gene end was trimmed by 1 base and the J gene end by 4 bases; junction bases not matched to a gene: 6. CDR3 length: 16 residues. CDR3 sequence (DNA): TGTGCCAGCAGTGAATCCACAGGGGGCCCGTCAGATACGCAGTATTTT. It yields the protein CASSESTGGPSDTQYF. Drawing the rest from reference TRBV25-1 and TRBJ2-3, the complete variable domain is EADIYQTPRYLVIGTGKKITLECSQTMGHDKMYWYQQDPGMELHLIHYSYGVNSTEKGDLSSESTVSRIRTEHFPLTLESARPSHTSQYLCASSESTGGPSDTQYFGPGTRLTVL.

V and J are TRBV2 and TRBJ2-5, with D unclear. The CDR3 runs 12 residues. The germline V and J ends were trimmed by 0 bases and 4 bases, with 3 bases remaining between them. Germline-derived CDR1 and CDR2 are SNHLY and FYNNEI. CDR3 sequence (DNA): TGTGCCAGCAGTGAAGCTAGAGAGACCCAGTACTTC. Translating it yields CASSEARETQYF.

V is TRBV9 and J is TRBJ1-1; D is uncertain. The CDR3 extends over 13 amino acids. The germline V gene encodes CDR1 SGDLS and CDR2 YYNGEE. Trimming pared 4 bases from V and 2 bases from J, leaving 9 bases between. This chain's CDR3 is CASSLTPNTEAFF. Written as DNA, the CDR3 is TGTGCCAGCAGCCTGACACCAAACACTGAAGCTTTCTTT. Supplemented by reference TRBV9 and TRBJ1-1, the full variable domain reads DSGVTQTPKHLITATGQRVTLRCSPRSGDLSVYWYQQSLDQGLQFLIQYYNGEERAKGNILERFSAQQFPDLHSELNLSSLELGDSALYFCASSLTPNTEAFFGQGTRLTVV.